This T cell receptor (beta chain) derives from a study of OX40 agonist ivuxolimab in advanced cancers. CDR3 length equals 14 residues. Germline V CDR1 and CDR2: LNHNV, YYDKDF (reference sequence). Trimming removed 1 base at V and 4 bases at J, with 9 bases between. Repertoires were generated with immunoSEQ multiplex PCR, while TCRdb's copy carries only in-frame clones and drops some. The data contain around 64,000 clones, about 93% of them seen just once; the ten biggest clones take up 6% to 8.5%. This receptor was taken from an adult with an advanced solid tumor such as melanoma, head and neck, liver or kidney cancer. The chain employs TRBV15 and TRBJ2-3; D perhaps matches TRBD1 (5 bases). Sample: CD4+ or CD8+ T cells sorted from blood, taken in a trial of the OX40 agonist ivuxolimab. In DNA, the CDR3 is TGTGCCACCAGCAGAGGTCAGGGTTCAGATACGCAGTATTTT. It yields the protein CATSRGQGSDTQYF.